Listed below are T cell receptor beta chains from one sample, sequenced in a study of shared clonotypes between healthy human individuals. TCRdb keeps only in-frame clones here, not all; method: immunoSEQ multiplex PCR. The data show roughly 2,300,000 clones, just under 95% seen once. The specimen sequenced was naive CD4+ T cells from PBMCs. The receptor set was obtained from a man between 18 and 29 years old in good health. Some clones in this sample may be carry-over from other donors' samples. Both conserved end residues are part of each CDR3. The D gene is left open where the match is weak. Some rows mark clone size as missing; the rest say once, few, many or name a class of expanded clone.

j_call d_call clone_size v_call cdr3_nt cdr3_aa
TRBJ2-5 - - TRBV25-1 TGTGCCAGCAGTGTTTCGGGGGCCGGGACCCAGTACTTC CASSVSGAGTQYF
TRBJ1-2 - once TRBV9 TGTGCCAGCAGCGTAGGCTATTTATACACCTTC CASSVGYLYTF
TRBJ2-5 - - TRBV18 TGTGCCAGCTCCCCTTCGGTTCAAGAGACCCAGTACTTC CASSPSVQETQYF
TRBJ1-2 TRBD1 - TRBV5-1 TGCGCCAGCAGCTCGGGACAGGTCTATGGCTACACCTTC CASSSGQVYGYTF
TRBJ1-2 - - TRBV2 TGTGCCAGCAGTGGTCTAATGCCAATCTCAAACACCTTTAAGAAAGCTAACTATGGCTACACCTTC CASSGLMPISNTFKKANYGYTF
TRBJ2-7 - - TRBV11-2 TGTGCCAGCAGCTTAGTGGGGGGCGAGGACGAGCAGTACTTC CASSLVGGEDEQYF
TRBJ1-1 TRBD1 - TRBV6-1 TGTGCCAGCAGTGAGAGGGGGCCGAACACTGAAGCTTTCTTT CASSERGPNTEAFF
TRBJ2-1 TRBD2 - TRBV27 TGTGCCAGCAGCAAAGGACTAGCGGGGTACAATGAGCAGTTCTTC CASSKGLAGYNEQFF
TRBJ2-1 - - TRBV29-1 TGCAGCGTTGAATCTCGGAAGCGGTTTTCCCCTGAGCAGTTCTTC CSVESRKRFSPEQFF
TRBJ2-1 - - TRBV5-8 TGTGCCAGCAGCTTGGCCAAGGTTGCGGGTGGCTCCTACAATGAGCAGTTCTTC CASSLAKVAGGSYNEQFF
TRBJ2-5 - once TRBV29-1 TGCAGCGCCAAAGCCGACACTGGAGCACCGATTCAAGAGACCCAGTACTTC CSAKADTGAPIQETQYF
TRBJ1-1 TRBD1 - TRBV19 TGTGCCAGTAGTATAGAGGGAAGGACAGGGATAAACACTGAAGCTTTCTTT CASSIEGRTGINTEAFF
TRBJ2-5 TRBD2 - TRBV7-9 TGTGCCAGCAGCTTAACGACGGGCGGGAGGAGGGAAGAGACCCAGTACTTC CASSLTTGGRREETQYF
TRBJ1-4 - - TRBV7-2 TGTGCCAGCAGCTTAGAGGGGGAAAAACTGTTTTTT CASSLEGEKLFF
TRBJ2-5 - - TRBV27 TGTGCCAGCAGTTTTCTTGGCAGCGGGTACCAAGAGACCCAGTACTTC CASSFLGSGYQETQYF
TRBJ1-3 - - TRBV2 TGTGCCAGCAGTGTCTTAGGGGGCTCTGGAAACACCATATATTTT CASSVLGGSGNTIYF
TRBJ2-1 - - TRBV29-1 TGCAGCGTTCTCAGGGCCCCAGACAATGAGCAGTTCTTC CSVLRAPDNEQFF
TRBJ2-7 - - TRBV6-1 TGTGCCAGCAGTGGGAGACGGGGCGAGCAGTACTTC CASSGRRGEQYF
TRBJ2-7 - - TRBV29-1 TGCAGCGTTGCTCGGGACCAGACGAGGACTGGGTACGAGCAGTACTTC CSVARDQTRTGYEQYF
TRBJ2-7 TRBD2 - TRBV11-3 TGTGCCAGCAGCCCCTCGGGAGGGCCCACCTACGAGCAGTACTTC CASSPSGGPTYEQYF
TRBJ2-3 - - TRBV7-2 TGTGCCAGCAGCTTAAGAGGGGTCGCGCAGTATTTT CASSLRGVAQYF
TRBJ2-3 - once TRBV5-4 TGTGCCAGCAGCTCCCCGTCGGGGTCCGGCACAGATACGCAGTATTTT CASSSPSGSGTDTQYF
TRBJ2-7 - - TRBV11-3 TGTGCCAGCAGCTTAGGGGGGCGTACCTACGAGCAGTACTTC CASSLGGRTYEQYF
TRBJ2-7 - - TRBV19 TGTGCCAGTACCTCCGGGACACCCCTGTCGGAGCAGTACTTC CASTSGTPLSEQYF
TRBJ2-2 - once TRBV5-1 TGCGCCAGCAGCTTGGCCCTGGGAATCAAGGAGGAGCTGTTTTTT CASSLALGIKEELFF
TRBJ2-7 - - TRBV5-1 TGCGCCAGCAGATCGGGCGCTTACGAGCAGTACTTC CASRSGAYEQYF
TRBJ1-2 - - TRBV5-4 TGTGCCAGCAGCTTGGCCCCCCAACAGGGAGCTAACTATGGCTACACCTTC CASSLAPQQGANYGYTF
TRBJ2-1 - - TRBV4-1 TGCGCCAGCAGAAATGGCGATGAGCAGTTCTTC CASRNGDEQFF
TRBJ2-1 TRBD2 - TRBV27 TGTGCCAGCAGTTGGGCGGGGATTAGAAGTGGGCGGGAGGGCCTGGGCAATGAGCAGTTCTTC CASSWAGIRSGREGLGNEQFF
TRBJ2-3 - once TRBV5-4 TGTGCCAGCAGCTTTTATCGCGGAACAGATACGCAGTATTTT CASSFYRGTDTQYF
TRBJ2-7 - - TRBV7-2 TGTGCCAGCAGCTTAGATTGGAGTCGGACCTACGAGCAGTACTTC CASSLDWSRTYEQYF
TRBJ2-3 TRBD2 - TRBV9 TGTGCCAGCAGCGTAGCCCTAGCGGTAACGCAGTATTTT CASSVALAVTQYF
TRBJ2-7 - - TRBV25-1 TGTGCCAGCAGTGAATCGGGCGTAGGTCTCTCCTACGAGCAGTACTTC CASSESGVGLSYEQYF
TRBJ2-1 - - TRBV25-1 TGTGCCAGCTCCCGGAGGGGTTACAATGAGCAGTTCTTC CASSRRGYNEQFF
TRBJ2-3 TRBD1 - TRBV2 TGTGCCAGCAGCGGAGACAGGGGCACAGATACGCAGTATTTT CASSGDRGTDTQYF
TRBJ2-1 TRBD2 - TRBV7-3 TGTGCCAGCAGCTCGGGAACCTCGGGGGGAAGCTCCTACAATGAGCAGTTCTTC CASSSGTSGGSSYNEQFF
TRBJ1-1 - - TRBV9 TGTGCCAGCAGCTCTTCGTGGGGGGAAGCTTTCTTT CASSSSWGEAFF
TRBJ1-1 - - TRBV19 TGTGCCAGTAGGCTCCCTTCCGGGACTACTTTCTTT CASRLPSGTTFF
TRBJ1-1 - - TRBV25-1 TGTGCCAGCAGTGAATATTGGGGGCAGCGCACTGAAGCTTTCTTT CASSEYWGQRTEAFF
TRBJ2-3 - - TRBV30 TGTGCCTGGTCCTTAGTGGCAGATACGCAGTATTTT CAWSLVADTQYF
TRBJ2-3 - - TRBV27 TGTGCCAGCACACCTCTGGGGGTGAGCACAGATACGCAGTATTTT CASTPLGVSTDTQYF
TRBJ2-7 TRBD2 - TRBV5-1 TGCGCCAGCAGCTCTACCGGGACTAGCGGGATTCACCAGTACTTC CASSSTGTSGIHQYF
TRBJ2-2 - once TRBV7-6 TGTGCCAGCAGCTTAGACGGGCCCGGGGAGCTGTTTTTT CASSLDGPGELFF